This is a list of T cell receptor beta chains from one sample in a study of cytomegalovirus exposure and HLA in healthy donors. Measured with immunoSEQ multiplex PCR; TCRdb has only the in-frame clones, and not every one. This sample has 150,000 to 200,000 clones; 77% occur once, and the top ten carry 1.5% to 2%. The sample comprised PBMCs. The receptors stem from a woman aged 25 to 45 in good health and CMV-seronegative. Both conserved end residues are part of each CDR3. The D gene is left open where the match is weak. Rows may omit the clone size; those that give it use once, few, many or a size class.

clone_size: NA; v_call: TRBV19; d_call: TRBD1; j_call: TRBJ1-5; cdr3_nt: TGTGCCAGTAGTAACACAGGGGGCGGCGGCAATCAGCCCCAGCATTTT; cdr3_aa: CASSNTGGGGNQPQHF
clone_size: once; v_call: TRBV6-5; d_call: TRBD1; j_call: TRBJ1-2; cdr3_nt: TGTGCCAGCACCTTGACAGGGGGCTTTGGTGGCTACACCTTC; cdr3_aa: CASTLTGGFGGYTF
clone_size: NA; v_call: TRBV19; d_call: TRBD1; j_call: TRBJ2-2; cdr3_nt: TGTGCCAGTAGTATAGGTACAGGGGGCGGCACCGGGGAGCTGTTTTTT; cdr3_aa: CASSIGTGGGTGELFF
clone_size: NA; v_call: TRBV28; d_call: TRBD1; j_call: TRBJ2-7; cdr3_nt: TGTGCCAGCAGTAACCTCGGGACAGCCAGATCCTACGAGCAGTACTTC; cdr3_aa: CASSNLGTARSYEQYF
clone_size: once; v_call: TRBV29-1; d_call: NA; j_call: TRBJ1-1; cdr3_nt: TGCAGCGTAGCCAGGGGATATTATACTGAAGCTTTCTTT; cdr3_aa: CSVARGYYTEAFF
clone_size: NA; v_call: TRBV4-1; d_call: TRBD2; j_call: TRBJ2-5; cdr3_nt: TGCGCCAGCAGCCAAGATGGACTAGCGGGAGGGAGGGCAGAGACCCAGTACTTC; cdr3_aa: CASSQDGLAGGRAETQYF
clone_size: NA; v_call: TRBV19; d_call: NA; j_call: TRBJ1-2; cdr3_nt: TGTGCCAGTAGTTTTCCTAGCCGGGGAGTTAACTATGGCTACACCTTC; cdr3_aa: CASSFPSRGVNYGYTF
clone_size: NA; v_call: TRBV4-2; d_call: TRBD1; j_call: TRBJ1-2; cdr3_nt: TGTGCCAGCAGCCTAGGGGGCACCAACTATGGCTACACCTTC; cdr3_aa: CASSLGGTNYGYTF
clone_size: NA; v_call: TRBV4-3; d_call: NA; j_call: TRBJ2-2; cdr3_nt: TGCGCCAGCAGCCTAGGGGTCACCGGGGAGCTGTTTTTT; cdr3_aa: CASSLGVTGELFF
clone_size: few; v_call: TRBV7-8; d_call: NA; j_call: TRBJ2-2; cdr3_nt: TGTGCCAGCAGCTGGCGGTCGCGGGGCTCCGGGGAGCTGTTTTTT; cdr3_aa: CASSWRSRGSGELFF
clone_size: NA; v_call: TRBV11-2; d_call: TRBD1; j_call: TRBJ2-1; cdr3_nt: TGTGCCAGCAGCTTCGGACAGGGTTTCGGGAATGAGCAGTTCTTC; cdr3_aa: CASSFGQGFGNEQFF
clone_size: NA; v_call: TRBV19; d_call: TRBD2; j_call: TRBJ2-7; cdr3_nt: TGTGCCAGTAGTCCGCTAGCGGGGACGTACGAGCAGTACTTC; cdr3_aa: CASSPLAGTYEQYF
clone_size: NA; v_call: TRBV28; d_call: TRBD1; j_call: TRBJ1-5; cdr3_nt: TGTGCCAGCAGTTTACCTACTGGGACAGGGTTGGGCCCATATCAACAGCCCCAGCATTTT; cdr3_aa: CASSLPTGTGLGPYQQPQHF
clone_size: NA; v_call: TRBV6-1; d_call: TRBD1; j_call: TRBJ1-1; cdr3_nt: TGTGCCAGCAGGTGGGACAGGGGGAACACTGAAGCTTTCTTT; cdr3_aa: CASRWDRGNTEAFF
clone_size: NA; v_call: TRBV5-5; d_call: TRBD2; j_call: TRBJ2-5; cdr3_nt: TGTGCCAGCAGCTTGGTCGGCGGGGGGGCCTGGGAGACCCAGTACTTC; cdr3_aa: CASSLVGGGAWETQYF
clone_size: NA; v_call: TRBV6-5; d_call: TRBD2; j_call: TRBJ2-1; cdr3_nt: TGTGCCAGCTCAGCGGGGGAATACAATGAGCAGTTCTTC; cdr3_aa: CASSAGEYNEQFF